Ten or more counts support the clone carrying this TCR beta chain. Its antigen is as yet unknown. CDR1 and CDR2 (germline): SQVTM, ANQGSEA. CDR3 length: 13 residues. V was cut by 5 bases and J by 3 bases, with 11 bases left in between. The record originates from a study of early T cells in non-severe SARS-CoV-2 infection. Study observations and caveats: Comparison of clonotypes with VDJdb favored anti-spike CD8 responses while missing private and CD4 specificities.

One entry per CDR3 protein results from TCRdb running MiXCR on the 5' RACE reads. The sample lists under 45,000 distinct CDR3 sequences, roughly 7.9% occurring once. This clonotype was sampled from an adult who was a healthcare worker with PCR-confirmed SARS-CoV-2 infection or an uninfected control (not recorded which). The chain employs TRBV29-1 and TRBJ1-5; tentatively, D is TRBD1 (6 bases). The sample in question was whole blood, obtained at baseline. The CDR3 nucleotides read TGCAGCGTTCGGGACAACTACAATCAGCCCCAGCATTTT. Its protein product is CSVRDNYNQPQHF.